This T cell receptor beta chain emerged from a study of T cells after yellow fever vaccination. Study-wide background: Fractions containing few cells were prepared with SMART-Seq v4 Ultra Low Input. Study results and caveats: Some clonotypes, a small share, were shared between CD4 and CD8 compartments.

Ten or more counts support this clonotype. Its antigen remains unidentified. TCRdb recomputed calls from the 5' RACE reads with MiXCR, one row per CDR3 protein. The sample consists of about 310,000 distinct CDR3 sequences, 3.6% of them appearing once. The CDR3 has 18 amino acids. From germline, CDR1 is LGHNA and CDR2 YSLEER. V was clipped by 3 bases and J by 1 base; unmatched bases: 12. This clonotype was sampled from a man between 18 and 35 years old who received the YFV17D yellow fever vaccine. The J gene is TRBJ2-3, the V gene TRBV4-3; 8 bases agree with TRBD2. The sample was PBMCs, taken on the day of the yellow fever booster vaccination. CDR3 sequence reads: CASSQDGTSGWGTDTQYF. CDR3 coding DNA: TGCGCCAGCAGCCAGGATGGTACTAGCGGCTGGGGCACAGATACGCAGTATTTT.